Detailed here is one TCR beta chain. The target antigen is unknown. The time point is: week 23, last vaccination. With topical imiquimod, each dose of the vaccine consisted of 300 ug of mutant IDH1 20-mer peptide. These data belong to a study of a mutant IDH1 vaccine in newly diagnosed glioma. Whole-study context: The patients were given eight vaccinations, one each in weeks 1, 3, 5, 7, 11, 15, 19 and 23.

Sequencing was performed with immunoSEQ multiplex PCR; in TCRdb, only in-frame clones are kept and a portion is missing. The sample yields 35,000 to 50,000 clones, about 91% seen once. Germline V gene data show CDR1 as MNHNY and CDR2 as SVGAGI (reference sequence). This CDR3 contains 14 residues. Trimming removed 2 bases from V and 7 bases from J, with 12 bases in between. The source material was PBMCs, sampled from a glioma patient whose treatment included an IDH1 peptide vaccine. This sequence originates from a man aged 50-60 years with glioma. The chain links TRBV6-6 to TRBJ2-1; a possible D gene is TRBD2 (6 bases). Written as DNA, the CDR3 is TGTGCCAGCAGTTACGGGACTGGGACTAATGAGCAGTTCTTC. Translation: CASSYGTGTNEQFF.